This T cell receptor (beta chain) was identified during a study of blood T cell repertoires in COVID-19. In the study overall: Spain, Italy and the United States supplied samples that represented acute and convalescent COVID-19. PBMCs, B-cell-depleted T cells, or T cells provided the cDNA or gDNA that made up the material.

Authors' processing steps: Researchers report that nucleated cell counts were estimated from reference gene primer amplification. The repertoire was sequenced with immunoSEQ multiplex PCR; TCRdb's copy has only in-frame clones and lacks some. V, J and clone size are taken as reported in that table, and D and trimming were inferred from the DNA itself. This sample has approximately 250,000 clones, with 75% to 90% found just once. Patients from Seattle were sampled longitudinally, starting during active infection. V gave up 6 bases and J gave up 5 bases; unmatched junction bases: 5. Germline V lookup: CDR1 SGDLS, CDR2 YYNGEE. This CDR3 has 13 residues.

The chain is built from TRBV9 and TRBJ2-1; 7 bases map to TRBD2. The TCR comes from a woman in her 70s with COVID-19, enrolled during active disease. Sequenced material: peripheral blood. The CDR3 region has the DNA TGTGCCAGCAAAAGCGGGGACGACAATGAGCAGTTCTTC. This sequence encodes CASKSGDDNEQFF.